Listed below are T cell receptor beta chains from one sample, sequenced in a study of T cells in Graves' hyperthyroidism and ophthalmopathy. TCRdb reprocessed the multiplex PCR reads via MiXCR and lists one record per CDR3 protein. The top ten hold 4.5% to 6% of the sample, which has approximately 600,000 distinct CDR3 sequences, roughly 13% seen once. The sequencing input was blood. These receptors were taken from a woman aged 25 to 39 with Graves' hyperthyroidism that later progressed to Graves' ophthalmopathy. CDR3s include the opening cysteine and the closing phenylalanine or tryptophan. D genes are given only for firm matches. Some rows have no size entry. The others give once, few or many, or a class for an expanded clone.

-	19	TRBJ2-5	many	TRBV11-3	TGTGCCAGCAGCTTAAGGACCGCAGGGGAGAATTTTTGGGAAGAGACCCAGTACTTC	CASSLRTAGENFWEETQYF
-	15	TRBJ1-2	-	TRBV7-9	TGTGCCAGCAGCTTAGGCCCCAGCCCGATTGTGGGCTACACCTTC	CASSLGPSPIVGYTF
-	15	TRBJ2-1	few	TRBV9	TGTGCCAGCAGCGTAGGGAGTATCTCCTACAATGAGCAGTTCTTC	CASSVGSISYNEQFF
-	14	TRBJ1-2	many	TRBV28	TGTGCCAGCAGTTTGGGAGCGGGGCACTATGGCTACACCTTC	CASSLGAGHYGYTF
-	13	TRBJ2-7	many	TRBV7-6	TGTGCCAGCAGCCCAGGTTCTTCCGACGAGCAGTACTTC	CASSPGSSDEQYF
TRBD1	18	TRBJ2-4	once	TRBV20-1	TGCAGTGCTGGACCTGTGGGACAGGGAGAAGGGGCCAAAAACATTCAGTACTTC	CSAGPVGQGEGAKNIQYF
TRBD1	12	TRBJ1-6	many	TRBV10-1	TGCGCCAGCTGGGACAGAAATTCACCCCTCCACTTT	CASWDRNSPLHF
TRBD1	14	TRBJ2-1	many	TRBV6-2/TRBV6-3	TGTGCCAGCAGCCCTGGACAGGGGACCAATGAGCAGTTCTTC	CASSPGQGTNEQFF
-	12	TRBJ2-7	-	TRBV6-1	TGTGCCAGCAGGGGGGTCTCCTACGAGCAGTACTTC	CASRGVSYEQYF
TRBD1	15	TRBJ2-7	-	TRBV5-6	TGTGCCAGCCACGGTCGGGACAGGGGGGCCTACGAGCAGTACTTC	CASHGRDRGAYEQYF
-	15	TRBJ1-5	-	TRBV18	TGTGCCAGCTCCCCGGGAGGTGGCAGCAATCAGCCCCAGCAGTTT	CASSPGGGSNQPQQF
-	15	TRBJ2-6	-	TRBV20-1	TGCAGTGCACAATCGGGGGTCACTGGGGCCAACGTCCTGACTTTC	CSAQSGVTGANVLTF
TRBD1	15	TRBJ1-2	many	TRBV20-1	TGCAGTGCTAGTCATCAATTGACAGGGAACTATGGCTACACCTTC	CSASHQLTGNYGYTF
-	16	TRBJ2-7	many	TRBV19	TGTGCCAGTAGTCCATCGGGGGGCGGGGGAACCTACGAGCAGTACTTC	CASSPSGGGGTYEQYF
-	17	TRBJ1-1	-	TRBV9	TGTGCCAGCAGCGTAGATGGGGATGTAAGGATGAACACTGAAGCTTTCTTT	CASSVDGDVRMNTEAFF
-	15	TRBJ1-2	many	TRBV29-1	TGCAGCCTCTCCTTCATAGGGGAGGATAACTATGGCTACACCTTC	CSLSFIGEDNYGYTF
-	16	TRBJ2-3	-	TRBV6-5	TGTGCCAGCAGTTACTCGGCAGTGGTTGGCACAGATACGCAGTATTTT	CASSYSAVVGTDTQYF
-	15	TRBJ2-5	-	TRBV5-1	TGCGCCAGCTTACCCTCAGGGAGAGGGGAAGAGACCCAGTACTTC	CASLPSGRGEETQYF
-	14	TRBJ1-4	-	TRBV20-1	TGCAGTGCTAGAGATCTCGTGGGAGGAGAAAAACTGTTTTTT	CSARDLVGGEKLFF
-	13	TRBJ1-2	many	TRBV2	TGTGCCAGCAGTGACAGGGGATGGCATGGCTACACCTTC	CASSDRGWHGYTF
-	17	TRBJ2-1	-	TRBV4-1	TGCGCCAGCAGCCAAGCCCCATCCGGGGCCATCTACAATGAGCAGTTCTTC	CASSQAPSGAIYNEQFF
TRBD2	15	TRBJ2-7	many	TRBV6-1	TGTGCCAGCAGTTCTGGACTAGCGGGAGCCCTCGAGCAGTACTTC	CASSSGLAGALEQYF
-	14	TRBJ1-2	many	TRBV6-2/TRBV6-3	TGTGCCAGCAGTACAATCTCGGATGCATATGGCTACACCTTC	CASSTISDAYGYTF
TRBD2	16	TRBJ2-3	-	TRBV2	TGTGCCAGCTCCCGGCTAGCGGGAGGGCCTCCAGATACGCAGTATTTT	CASSRLAGGPPDTQYF
TRBD1	21	TRBJ1-4	few	TRBV6-2/TRBV6-3	TGTGCCAGCAGTTATCTCTCCTCAACTACACAGAGACAGGGGCTTAATGAAAAACTGTTTTTT	CASSYLSSTTQRQGLNEKLFF
-	15	TRBJ2-5	many	TRBV28	TGTGCCAGCAGTTTACCCGGGACGGACCAAGAGACCCAGTACTTC	CASSLPGTDQETQYF
TRBD1	14	TRBJ1-1	many	TRBV4-2	TGTGCCAGCAGCTGGGGACAGGACCACACTGAAGCTTTCTTT	CASSWGQDHTEAFF
-	12	TRBJ1-2	many	TRBV30	TGTGCCTGGGGGGACGGGCGCTATGGCTACACCTTC	CAWGDGRYGYTF
-	13	TRBJ2-7	-	TRBV6-5	TGTGCCAGCATTAGGTTCACTGACAATGAGCAGTACTTC	CASIRFTDNEQYF
TRBD2	19	TRBJ2-7	-	TRBV6-2/TRBV6-3	TGTGCCAGCAAATATCGGGGACAGAGTCTAGCGGGAGGCTCCTACGAGCAGTACTTC	CASKYRGQSLAGGSYEQYF
TRBD1	16	TRBJ1-5	-	TRBV6-1	TGTGCCAGCAGGGGGTCCGGGACAGGGGGTAATCAGCCCCAGCATTTT	CASRGSGTGGNQPQHF
-	12	TRBJ1-1	few	TRBV2	TGTGCCAGCAGTGGCACAGGGAGAGGGGCTTTCTTT	CASSGTGRGAFF
TRBD2	18	TRBJ2-1	-	TRBV12-3/TRBV12-4	TGTGCCAGCAGCTTAACAACGACTAGCGGGAGATCCTACAATGAGCAGTTCTTC	CASSLTTTSGRSYNEQFF
-	15	TRBJ2-7	-	TRBV20-1	TGCAGTGCTAGAGATTTGGAGGGGGGCCTCTACGAGCATTACTTC	CSARDLEGGLYEHYF
TRBD2	16	TRBJ2-1	many	TRBV11-3	TGTGCCAGCAGCTCCAGGACTAGCGGGAGATGGGATGAGCAGTTCTTC	CASSSRTSGRWDEQFF
-	17	TRBJ2-1	-	TRBV4-3	TGCGCCAGCAGCCAACCCCCCGGTCGACGGGACCACAATGAGCAGTTCTTC	CASSQPPGRRDHNEQFF